This TCR beta chain was captured in a study of T cell responses to AZD1222 COVID-19 vaccine. The germline V gene has CDR1 SGHTA and CDR2 FQGNSA. This CDR3 is 14 amino acids long. With V trimmed by 3 bases and J by 2 bases, 3 bases remained unmatched. On this clone: What it recognizes is unknown.

Profiled with immunoSEQ multiplex PCR; TCRdb holds only in-frame clones, not every one. The top ten clones hold around 3% of a sample with 85,000 to 90,000 clones, roughly 90% of them seen once. The study, taken as a whole, reports: All repertoire sampling was performed exclusively after the peak T cell response. Seropositivity was recorded at baseline in only 6 or 7 AZD1222 recipients. Donors were chiefly white British, with a greater number of females, and clonal diversity was perhaps underestimated. CD4 TCRs associated with vaccination spanned spike, dominating at 160-218 and 743-854.

The chain has TRBV7-2 and TRBJ2-7; 8 bases match TRBD2. This TCR came from an adult in good health. The starting material was peripheral blood, obtained on day 0 of AZD1222 vaccination. As DNA, the CDR3 is TGTGCCAGCAGCTTGGGTAGCGGGGCCTACGAGCAGTACTTC. Translation gives CASSLGSGAYEQYF. Based on the CDR3 plus reference TRBV7-2 and TRBJ2-7, the full variable domain is GAGVSQSPSNKVTEKGKDVELRCDPISGHTALYWYRQSLGQGLEFLIYFQGNSAPDKSGLPSDRFSAERTGGSVSTLTIQRTQQEDSAVYLCASSLGSGAYEQYFGPGTRLTVT.